This entry concerns a single T cell receptor beta chain. Its antigen remains unidentified. The CDR3 is 14 amino acids. CDR1 is SGHRS, CDR2 YFSETQ, per germline. V gave up 7 bases and J gave up 4 bases, with 12 bases separating them. From CD4+ cells came CD45RA+ naive and CD45RA-negative memory subsets. This sample stems from a study of shared clonotypes between healthy human individuals. For the study at large: CD4 naive and memory got three plates each, CD8 naive two, CD8 memory one. Study observations and caveats: Only blood was sampled; tissue repertoires likely differ.

The test was conducted at deep level. Repertoires were generated with immunoSEQ multiplex PCR, while TCRdb's copy carries only in-frame clones and drops some. The table has over a million clones, roughly 96% seen once. This TCR was sampled from a man aged 25 to 40 in good health. This rearrangement joins TRBV5-1 to TRBJ2-6, with D unresolved. Material for sequencing was naive CD4+ T cells sorted from blood. Regarding subset: CD45RA+ positively selected. The CDR3 region has the DNA TGCGCCAGCTTCAACCCGCCGGGGGCCAACGTCCTGACTTTC. Protein sequence: CASFNPPGANVLTF.